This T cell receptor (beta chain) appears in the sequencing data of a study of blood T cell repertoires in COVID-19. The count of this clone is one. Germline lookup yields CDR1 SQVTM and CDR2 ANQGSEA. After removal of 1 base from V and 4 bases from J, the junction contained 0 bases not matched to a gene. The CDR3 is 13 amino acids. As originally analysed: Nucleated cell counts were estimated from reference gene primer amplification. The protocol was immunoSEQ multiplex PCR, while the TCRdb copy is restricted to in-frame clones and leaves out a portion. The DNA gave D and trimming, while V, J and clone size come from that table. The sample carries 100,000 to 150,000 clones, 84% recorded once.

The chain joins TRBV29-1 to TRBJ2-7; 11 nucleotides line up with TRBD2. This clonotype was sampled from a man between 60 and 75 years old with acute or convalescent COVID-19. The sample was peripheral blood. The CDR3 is CSVEASGGYEQYF. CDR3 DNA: TGCAGCGTTGAAGCTAGCGGGGGGTACGAGCAGTACTTC.